The TCR beta chain described here comes from a study of T cell responses to AZD1222 COVID-19 vaccine. The table came from immunoSEQ multiplex PCR; TCRdb's copy has only in-frame clones and leaves some out. The sample records tens of thousands of clones, 90% being singletons. The origin of this receptor is an adult who received the AZD1222 COVID-19 vaccine. The specimen was peripheral blood, collected 28 days after the second AZD1222 dose.

The CDR3: CASSPPGDVYEQYF. The CDR3 nucleotides are TGTGCCAGCTCACCACCGGGGGACGTCTACGAGCAGTACTTC. The genes are TRBV18 and TRBJ2-7, with D perhaps matching TRBD1 or TRBD2 (5 bases each). V was trimmed by 0 bases and J by 3 bases, leaving 9 bases between them. Germline V CDR1 and CDR2: KGHSH, LQKENI. The CDR3 runs to 14 residues.